This TCR beta chain originates from a study of T cells in localized non-small cell lung cancer. As for this clone: Its antigen is currently unknown.

This CDR3 has 15 amino acids. CDR1 and CDR2 (germline): LGHNA, YSLEER. V dropped 1 base and J dropped 6; count of bases not matched to a gene: 4. The repertoire was sequenced with immunoSEQ multiplex PCR; TCRdb's copy has only in-frame clones and lacks some. Among about 26,000 clones listed, approximately 90% were seen once. Study-wide results and caveats: Measurement of T cell clonality placed uninvolved adjacent lung highest, above the level in tumor. Investigators sequenced only a single tumor region, leaving heterogeneity possible.

The sample was peripheral blood, taken before any cancer treatment. The sequence was obtained from a female donor older than 55 with stage II squamous cell lung carcinoma. The chain combines TRBV4-3 with TRBJ2-2; 8 positions agree with TRBD1. The CDR3 loop is CASSQGTGLAGELFF. Written as DNA, the CDR3 is TGCGCCAGCAGCCAAGGGACAGGGCTGGCCGGGGAGCTGTTTTTT.